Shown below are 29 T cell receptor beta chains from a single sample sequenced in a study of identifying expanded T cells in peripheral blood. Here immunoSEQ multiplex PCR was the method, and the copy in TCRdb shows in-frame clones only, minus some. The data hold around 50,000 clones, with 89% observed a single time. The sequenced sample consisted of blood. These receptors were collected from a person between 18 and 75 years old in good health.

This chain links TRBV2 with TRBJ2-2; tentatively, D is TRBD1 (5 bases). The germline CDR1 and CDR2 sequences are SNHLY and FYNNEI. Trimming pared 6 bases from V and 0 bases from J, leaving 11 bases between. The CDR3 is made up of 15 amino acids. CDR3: CASRGPAANTGELFF. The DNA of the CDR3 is TGTGCCAGCAGGGGGCCGGCCGCGAACACCGGGGAGCTGTTTTTT.

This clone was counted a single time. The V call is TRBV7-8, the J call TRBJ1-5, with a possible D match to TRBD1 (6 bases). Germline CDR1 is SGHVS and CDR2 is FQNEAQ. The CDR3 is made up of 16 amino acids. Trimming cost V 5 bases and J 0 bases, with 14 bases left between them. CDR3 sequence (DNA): TGTGCCAGCAGCATCGGGACAACCTCTAGCAATCAGCCCCAGCATTTT. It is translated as CASSIGTTSSNQPQHF.

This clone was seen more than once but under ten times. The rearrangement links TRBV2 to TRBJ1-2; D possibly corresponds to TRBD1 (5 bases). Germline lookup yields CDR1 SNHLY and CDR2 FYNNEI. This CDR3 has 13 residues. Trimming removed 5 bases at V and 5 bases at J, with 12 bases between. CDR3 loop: CASSPRDLYGYTF. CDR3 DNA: TGTGCCAGCAGTCCCCGGGACCTTTATGGCTACACCTTC.

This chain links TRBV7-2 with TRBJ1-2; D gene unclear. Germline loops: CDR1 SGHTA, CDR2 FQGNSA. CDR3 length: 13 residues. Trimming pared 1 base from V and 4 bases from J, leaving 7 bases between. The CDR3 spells CASSLVSGYGYTF. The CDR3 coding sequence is TGTGCCAGCAGCTTAGTAAGCGGCTATGGCTACACCTTC. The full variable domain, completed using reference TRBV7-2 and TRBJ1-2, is GAGVSQSPSNKVTEKGKDVELRCDPISGHTALYWYRQSLGQGLEFLIYFQGNSAPDKSGLPSDRFSAERTGGSVSTLTIQRTQQEDSAVYLCASSLVSGYGYTFGSGTRLTVV.

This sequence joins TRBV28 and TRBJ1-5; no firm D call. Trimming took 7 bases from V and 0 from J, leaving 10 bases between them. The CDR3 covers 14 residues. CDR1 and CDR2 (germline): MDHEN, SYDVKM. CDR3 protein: CASNPDVSNQPQHF. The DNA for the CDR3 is TGTGCCAGCAACCCTGACGTTAGCAATCAGCCCCAGCATTTT.

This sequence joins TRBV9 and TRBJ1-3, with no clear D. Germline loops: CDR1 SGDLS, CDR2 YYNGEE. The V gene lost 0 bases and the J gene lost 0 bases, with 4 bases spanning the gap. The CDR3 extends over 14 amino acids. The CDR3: CASSVGPSGNTIYF. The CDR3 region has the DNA TGTGCCAGCAGCGTAGGGCCCTCTGGAAACACCATATATTTT. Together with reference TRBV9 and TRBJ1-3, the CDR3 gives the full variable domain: DSGVTQTPKHLITATGQRVTLRCSPRSGDLSVYWYQQSLDQGLQFLIQYYNGEERAKGNILERFSAQQFPDLHSELNLSSLELGDSALYFCASSVGPSGNTIYFGEGSWLTVV.

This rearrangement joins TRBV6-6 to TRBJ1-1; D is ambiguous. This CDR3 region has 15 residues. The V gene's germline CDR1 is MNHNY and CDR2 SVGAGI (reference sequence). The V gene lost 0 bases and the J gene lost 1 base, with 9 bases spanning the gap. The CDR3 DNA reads TGTGCCAGCAGTTACTCCCCAGACCGGAACACTGAAGCTTTCTTT. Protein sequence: CASSYSPDRNTEAFF.

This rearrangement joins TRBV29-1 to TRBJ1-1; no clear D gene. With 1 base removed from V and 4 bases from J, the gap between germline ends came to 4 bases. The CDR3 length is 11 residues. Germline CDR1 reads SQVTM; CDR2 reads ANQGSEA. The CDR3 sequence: CSVEAATEAFF. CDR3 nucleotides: TGCAGCGTTGAAGCGGCCACTGAAGCTTTCTTT.

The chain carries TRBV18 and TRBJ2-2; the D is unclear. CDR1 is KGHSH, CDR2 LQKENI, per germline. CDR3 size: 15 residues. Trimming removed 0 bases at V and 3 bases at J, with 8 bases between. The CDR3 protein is CASSPPHRDTGELFF. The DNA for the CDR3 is TGTGCCAGCTCACCACCCCACAGAGACACCGGGGAGCTGTTTTTT.

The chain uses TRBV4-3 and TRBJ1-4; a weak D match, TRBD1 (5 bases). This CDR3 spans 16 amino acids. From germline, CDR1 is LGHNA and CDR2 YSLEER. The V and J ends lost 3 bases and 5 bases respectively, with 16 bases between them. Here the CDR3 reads CASSHDRGTTNEKLFF. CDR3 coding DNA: TGCGCCAGCAGCCATGACCGAGGGACCACGAATGAAAAACTGTTTTTT.

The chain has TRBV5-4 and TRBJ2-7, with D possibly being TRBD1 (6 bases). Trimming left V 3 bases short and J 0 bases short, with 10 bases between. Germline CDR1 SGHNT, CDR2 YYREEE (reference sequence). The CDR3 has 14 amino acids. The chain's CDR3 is CASSSRGGSYEQYF. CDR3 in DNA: TGTGCCAGCAGCTCGAGAGGGGGCTCCTACGAGCAGTACTTC.

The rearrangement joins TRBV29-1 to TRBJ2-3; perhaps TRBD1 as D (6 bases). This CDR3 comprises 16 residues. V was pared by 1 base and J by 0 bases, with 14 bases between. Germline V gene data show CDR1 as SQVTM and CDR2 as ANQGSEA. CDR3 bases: TGCAGCGTTGAAGGCTATAGGGGGATTAGCACAGATACGCAGTATTTT. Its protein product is CSVEGYRGISTDTQYF.

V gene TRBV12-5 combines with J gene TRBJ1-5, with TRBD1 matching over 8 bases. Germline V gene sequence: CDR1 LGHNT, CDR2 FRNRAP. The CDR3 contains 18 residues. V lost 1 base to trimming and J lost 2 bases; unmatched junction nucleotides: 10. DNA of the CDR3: TGTGCTAGTGGTTTGGCATATCAGGGGGCAACTGGCAATCAGCCCCAGCATTTT. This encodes CASGLAYQGATGNQPQHF.

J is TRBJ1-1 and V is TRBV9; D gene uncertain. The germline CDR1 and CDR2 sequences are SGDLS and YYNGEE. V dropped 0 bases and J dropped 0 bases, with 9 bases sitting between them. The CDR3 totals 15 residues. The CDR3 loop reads CASSVVGLLNTEAFF. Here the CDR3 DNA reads TGTGCCAGCAGCGTAGTTGGACTACTGAACACTGAAGCTTTCTTT.

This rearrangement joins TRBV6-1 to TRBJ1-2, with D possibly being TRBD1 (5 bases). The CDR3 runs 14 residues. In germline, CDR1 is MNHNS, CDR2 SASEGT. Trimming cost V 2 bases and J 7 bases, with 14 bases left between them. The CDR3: CASSESGQGGGYTF. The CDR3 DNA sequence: TGTGCCAGCAGTGAAAGCGGGCAGGGTGGTGGCTACACCTTC.

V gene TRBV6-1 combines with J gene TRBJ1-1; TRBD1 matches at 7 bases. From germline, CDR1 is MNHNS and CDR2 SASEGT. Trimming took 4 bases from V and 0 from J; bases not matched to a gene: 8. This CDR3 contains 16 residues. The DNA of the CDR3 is TGTGCCAGCAGTGGCCGGGACAGAACCATGAACACTGAAGCTTTCTTT. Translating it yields CASSGRDRTMNTEAFF.

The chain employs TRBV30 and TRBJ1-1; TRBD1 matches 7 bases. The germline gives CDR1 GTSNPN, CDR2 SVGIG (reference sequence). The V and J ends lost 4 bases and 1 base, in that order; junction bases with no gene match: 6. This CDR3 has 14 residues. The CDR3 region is CAWTPGQPNTEAFF. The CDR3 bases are TGTGCCTGGACACCGGGACAGCCGAACACTGAAGCTTTCTTT.

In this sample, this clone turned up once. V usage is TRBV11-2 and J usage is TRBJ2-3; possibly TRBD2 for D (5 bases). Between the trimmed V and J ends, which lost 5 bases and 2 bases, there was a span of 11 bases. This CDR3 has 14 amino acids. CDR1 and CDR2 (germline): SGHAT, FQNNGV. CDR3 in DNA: TGTGCCAGCAGCCCCCCCGGGGTCACAGATACGCAGTATTTT. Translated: CASSPPGVTDTQYF.

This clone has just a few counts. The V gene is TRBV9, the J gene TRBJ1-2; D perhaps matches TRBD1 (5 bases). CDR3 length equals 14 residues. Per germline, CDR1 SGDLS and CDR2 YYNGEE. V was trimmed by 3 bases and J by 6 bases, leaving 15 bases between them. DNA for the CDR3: TGTGCCAGCAGCGGTCCTCAAGGGGTTCATGGCTACACCTTC. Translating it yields CASSGPQGVHGYTF.

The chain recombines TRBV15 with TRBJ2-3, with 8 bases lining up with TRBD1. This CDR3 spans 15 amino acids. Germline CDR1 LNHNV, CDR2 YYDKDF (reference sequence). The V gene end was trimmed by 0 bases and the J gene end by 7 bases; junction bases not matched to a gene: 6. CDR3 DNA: TGTGCCACCAGCAGAGATCAGGGGGCGGGACATACGCAGTATTTT. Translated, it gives CATSRDQGAGHTQYF.

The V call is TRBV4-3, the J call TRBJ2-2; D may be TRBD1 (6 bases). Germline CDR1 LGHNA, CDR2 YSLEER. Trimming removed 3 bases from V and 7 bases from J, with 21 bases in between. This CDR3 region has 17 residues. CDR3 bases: TGCGCCAGCAGCCACGGAAAACGGGACACAGTGGGCGGGGAGCTGTTTTTT. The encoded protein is CASSHGKRDTVGGELFF.

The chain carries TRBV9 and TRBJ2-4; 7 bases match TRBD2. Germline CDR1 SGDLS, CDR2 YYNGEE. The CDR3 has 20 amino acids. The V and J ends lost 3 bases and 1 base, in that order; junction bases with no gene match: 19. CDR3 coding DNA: TGTGCCAGCAGCGCTATTAGCCGGGACCCCGGGGGGACGGCCAAAAACATTCAGTACTTC. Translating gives CASSAISRDPGGTAKNIQYF.

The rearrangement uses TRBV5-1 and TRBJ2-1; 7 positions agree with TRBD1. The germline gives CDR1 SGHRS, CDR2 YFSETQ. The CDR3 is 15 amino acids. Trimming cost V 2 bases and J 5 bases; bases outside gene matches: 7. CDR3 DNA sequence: TGCGCCAGCAGCTTAGGAGACAGGGTCCACAATGAGCAGTTCTTC. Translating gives CASSLGDRVHNEQFF.

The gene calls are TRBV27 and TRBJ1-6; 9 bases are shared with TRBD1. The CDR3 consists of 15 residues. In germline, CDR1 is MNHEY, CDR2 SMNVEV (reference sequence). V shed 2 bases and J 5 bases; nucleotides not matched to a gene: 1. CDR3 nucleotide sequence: TGTGCCAGCAGTTTAGACAGGGGGAATAATTCACCCCTCCACTTT. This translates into CASSLDRGNNSPLHF.

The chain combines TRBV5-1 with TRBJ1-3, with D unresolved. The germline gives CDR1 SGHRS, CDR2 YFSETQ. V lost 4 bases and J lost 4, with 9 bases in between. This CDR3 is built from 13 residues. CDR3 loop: CASSPELGNTIYF. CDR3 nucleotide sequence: TGCGCCAGCAGCCCGGAGCTAGGAAACACCATATATTTT.

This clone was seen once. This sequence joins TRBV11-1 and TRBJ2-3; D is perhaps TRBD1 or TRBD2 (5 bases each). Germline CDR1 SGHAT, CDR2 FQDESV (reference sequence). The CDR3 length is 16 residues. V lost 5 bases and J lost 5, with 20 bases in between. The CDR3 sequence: CASSRGVQSSGDTQYF. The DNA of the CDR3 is TGTGCCAGCAGCCGAGGGGTTCAGTCCTCGGGAGATACGCAGTATTTT.

CDR3 amino acids: CASSSGPIQETQYF. The CDR3 DNA reads TGCGCCAGCAGCTCCGGACCGATACAAGAGACCCAGTACTTC. The chain employs TRBV5-1 and TRBJ2-5; no clear D. This CDR3 has 14 amino acids. Germline V gives CDR1 SGHRS, CDR2 YFSETQ. Trimming took 3 bases from V and 2 from J, leaving 11 bases between them.

This CDR3 reads CASSTGAGAYNEQFF. In DNA form, the CDR3 reads TGTGCCAGCAGTACGGGAGCGGGGGCCTACAATGAGCAGTTCTTC. The rearrangement links TRBV2 to TRBJ2-1, with 8 bases lining up with TRBD2. Germline lookup yields CDR1 SNHLY and CDR2 FYNNEI. CDR3 size: 15 residues. The ends lost 5 bases at V and 2 bases at J; junction bases unmatched: 5.

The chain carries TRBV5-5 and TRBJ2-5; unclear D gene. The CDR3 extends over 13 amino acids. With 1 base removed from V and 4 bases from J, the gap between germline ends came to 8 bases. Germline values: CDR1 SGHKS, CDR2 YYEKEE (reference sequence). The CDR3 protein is CASSLNAGETQYF. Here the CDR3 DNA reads TGTGCCAGCAGCTTGAACGCTGGAGAGACCCAGTACTTC.